This T cell receptor beta chain was recorded in a study of blood T cell repertoires in COVID-19. This clone was counted once. Some clones are missing from TCRdb's copy, which holds only in-frame ones; the method was immunoSEQ multiplex PCR. The sample includes 90,000 to 150,000 clones, 65% to 90% seen only once; the top ten take approximately 11%. The CDR3 covers 16 residues. CDR1 and CDR2 from the germline V gene are WNHNN and SYGVQD (reference sequence). The V end lost 1 base, the J end lost 5 bases, and 17 bases lay between the germline ends. This clonotype was sampled from an elderly man with acute or convalescent COVID-19. The chain carries TRBV10-1 and TRBJ1-1; D call uncertain. Source material: peripheral blood. CDR3 protein: CASSEFRGNQGTEAFF. The CDR3 bases are TGCGCCAGCAGTGAGTTCCGGGGTAATCAAGGGACTGAAGCTTTCTTT.